The entry below gives a single TCR beta chain sequence along with its context. The sample originates from a study of cytomegalovirus exposure and HLA in healthy donors. TCRdb's copy holds only in-frame clones and misses some; the assay was immunoSEQ multiplex PCR. The sample includes 160,000 or so clones, roughly 91% of them seen just once. The sequencing sample was made of PBMCs. The receptor's source is a man between 18 and 29 years old in good health and CMV-seronegative.

This CDR3 reads CASSEDRTGRLEAFF. CDR3 DNA sequence: TGTGCCAGCAGTGAAGACAGGACAGGCCGCCTTGAAGCTTTCTTT. The chain couples TRBV2 to TRBJ1-1, with 7 bases that match TRBD1. The CDR3 has 15 amino acids. From germline, CDR1 is SNHLY and CDR2 FYNNEI. Losses at the gene ends were 1 base for V and 7 bases for J; bases not matched to a gene: 9.